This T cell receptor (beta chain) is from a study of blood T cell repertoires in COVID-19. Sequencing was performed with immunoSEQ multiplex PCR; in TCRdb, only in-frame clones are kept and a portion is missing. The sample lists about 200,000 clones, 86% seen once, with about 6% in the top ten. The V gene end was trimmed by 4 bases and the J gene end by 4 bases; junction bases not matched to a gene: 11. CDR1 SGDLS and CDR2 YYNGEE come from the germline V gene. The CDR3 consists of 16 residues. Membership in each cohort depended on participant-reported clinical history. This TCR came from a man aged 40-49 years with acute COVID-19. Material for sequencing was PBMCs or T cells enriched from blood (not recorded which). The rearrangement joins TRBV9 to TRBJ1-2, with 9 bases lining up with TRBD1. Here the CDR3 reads CASSPFGTGSSYGYTF. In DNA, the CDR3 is TGTGCCAGCAGCCCGTTCGGGACAGGGAGTTCCTATGGCTACACCTTC.